The present T cell receptor (beta chain) was sequenced within a study of T cell repertoires in cytomegalovirus infection. General study findings and limits: HLA-C-restricted CMV clonotypes gave the most frequent clonotype in two of eight donors. Summed frequency of public TCR beta families distinguished CMV carriers with the relevant HLA.

Notes on this clonotype: As yet, its antigen is unknown.

Looked up from germline, CDR1 is LGHDT and CDR2 is YNNKEL (reference sequence). V was shortened by 3 bases and J by 7 bases, with 18 bases between the two germline ends. This CDR3 has 16 residues. One entry per CDR3 protein, called by TCRdb with MiXCR from the reads. The repertoire holds about 460,000 distinct CDR3 sequences, with about 11% as singletons. Sample: PBMCs. The sequence was obtained from a human donor in good health (CMV status not recorded). Some clones in this sample may be carry-over from other donors' samples. The rearrangement uses TRBV3-1 and TRBJ1-4; no definite D call. The CDR3 is CASSHFAGGVGEKLFF. CDR3 nucleotide sequence: TGTGCCAGCAGCCATTTCGCCGGTGGGGTCGGTGAAAAACTGTTTTTT.